This T cell receptor beta chain is drawn from a study of blood T cells in healthy people across ages. Findings of the study overall: Researchers report that TCR beta diversity correlated strongly with naive T cell percentage. Compared with aged donors, long-lived donors showed fewer expanded clones, suggesting selection.

A sample-barcoded 5' primer and a J-beta primer mix were used in a second PCR of roughly 7 to 11 cycles. Tags on each cDNA molecule came from a template-switch adaptor with 12 random nucleotides. TCRdb re-derived calls from the 5' RACE reads in MiXCR, one entry per CDR3 protein. The sample holds approximately 1,000,000 distinct CDR3 sequences; over 35% are singletons and the top ten take 15% to 20%. As regards this clonotype: What it binds is not known.

Donors gave roughly 10 milliliters of peripheral blood apiece. The V end lost 4 bases, the J end lost 0 bases, and 7 bases lay between the germline ends. The CDR3 is 13 amino acids. The V gene's germline CDR1 is DFQATT and CDR2 SNEGSKA (reference sequence). The TCR comes from a woman in her sixties in good health. Sequenced input: blood. The chain combines TRBV20-1 with TRBJ1-3; D is ambiguous. In DNA, the CDR3 is TGCAGTGCTACCTACCTCTCTGGAAACACCATATATTTT. Translated: CSATYLSGNTIYF.